A single sample is the source of the 27 T cell receptor beta chains below, sequenced in a study of early T cells in non-severe SARS-CoV-2 infection. TCRdb ran MiXCR on the 5' RACE reads and lists one entry per CDR3 protein. The table has approximately 65,000 distinct CDR3 sequences, 9.5% to 15% seen once. The source material was whole blood. Every receptor here comes from an adult who was a healthcare worker with PCR-confirmed SARS-CoV-2 infection or an uninfected control (not recorded which).

This clonotype was recorded at least ten times. This chain joins TRBV4-3 and TRBJ2-3, with no clear D. The CDR3 totals 15 residues. The germline V and J ends were trimmed by 0 bases and 0 bases, with 7 bases remaining between them. Germline CDR1 LGHNA, CDR2 YSLEER. DNA for the CDR3: TGCGCCAGCAGCCAAGAATCCCCTAGCACAGATACGCAGTATTTT. Its protein is CASSQESPSTDTQYF.

This clonotype was picked up many times. J is TRBJ2-3 and V is TRBV7-8; 10 nucleotides line up with TRBD2. J gave up 2 bases and V 3 bases, and 8 bases lay outside the gene matches. CDR1 and CDR2 (germline): SGHVS, FQNEAQ. The CDR3 runs 17 residues. CDR3 protein: CASSFLPGLAITDTQYF. In DNA form, the CDR3 reads TGTGCCAGCAGCTTTCTCCCGGGACTAGCGATCACAGATACGCAGTATTTT.

The table lists this clonotype with a few counts. The V gene is TRBV12-3 or TRBV12-4, the J gene TRBJ1-1, with D uncertain. V lost 3 bases to trimming and J lost 11 bases, with 19 bases between them. This CDR3 contains 14 residues. As DNA, the CDR3 is TGTGCCAGCAGTTTCTCCGGGATGAATCGGATCGCTTTCTTT. Its protein is CASSFSGMNRIAFF.

The table lists this clonotype with a count of one. The chain is built from TRBV20-1 and TRBJ2-3, with D perhaps being TRBD1 or TRBD2 (5 bases each). Per germline, CDR1 DFQATT and CDR2 SNEGSKA (reference sequence). The CDR3 totals 17 residues. Trimming removed 6 bases at V and 0 bases at J, with 22 bases between. The CDR3 nucleotides read TGCAGTGCGAGTCCTCCCGGGGCTCGATCTAGCACAGATACGCAGTATTTT. It specifies CSASPPGARSSTDTQYF.

This clonotype has only a few counts. The rearrangement links TRBV7-2 to TRBJ1-5; D might be TRBD1 (5 bases). From germline, CDR1 is SGHTA and CDR2 FQGNSA. Trimming took 3 bases from V and 6 from J, leaving 12 bases between them. The CDR3 runs to 14 residues. The CDR3 DNA reads as TGTGCCAGCAGCTTCGGGGGGAGAGGTCAGCCCCAGCATTTT. Its protein is CASSFGGRGQPQHF. The complete variable domain, with remaining parts taken from reference TRBV7-2 and TRBJ1-5, reads GAGVSQSPSNKVTEKGKDVELRCDPISGHTALYWYRQSLGQGLEFLIYFQGNSAPDKSGLPSDRFSAERTGGSVSTLTIQRTQQEDSAVYLCASSFGGRGQPQHFGDGTRLSIL.

CDR3 protein: CASSRLAGEDTQYF. The CDR3 nucleotides are TGTGCCAGCTCCCGACTAGCGGGGGAGGATACGCAGTATTTT. This chain uses TRBV3-1 with TRBJ2-3; 12 nucleotides line up with TRBD2. Germline-derived CDR1 and CDR2 are LGHDT and YNNKEL (reference sequence). The junction had 6 bases not matched to a gene; V was cut back by 8 bases and J by 6 bases. The CDR3 spans 14 residues.

V is TRBV7-6 and J is TRBJ2-7; 9 positions match TRBD1. The CDR3 is made up of 15 amino acids. Germline-derived CDR1 and CDR2 are SGHVS and FNYEAQ. Losses at the gene ends were 0 bases for V and 2 bases for J; bases not matched to a gene: 2. CDR3 DNA: TGTGCCAGCAGCTTAGCGGGACAGGGTGCCTACGAGCAGTACTTC. The encoded protein is CASSLAGQGAYEQYF.

This clonotype has at least ten counts. The rearrangement joins TRBV20-1 to TRBJ2-7, with a weak D call TRBD2 (6 bases). V was trimmed by 0 bases and J by 3 bases, leaving 6 bases between them. From germline, CDR1 is DFQATT and CDR2 SNEGSKA (reference sequence). This CDR3 has 12 amino acids. This CDR3 is CSAREEGYEQYF. The DNA of the CDR3 is TGCAGTGCTAGAGAGGAGGGCTACGAGCAGTACTTC.

The chain employs TRBV11-2 and TRBJ2-7; D is unclear. CDR3 length: 11 amino acids. Looked up from germline, CDR1 is SGHAT and CDR2 is FQNNGV. V lost 5 bases and J 6 bases, leaving 8 bases between the germline ends. CDR3 sequence reads: CASSTHCEQYF. The CDR3 DNA sequence: TGTGCCAGCAGCACACACTGCGAGCAGTACTTC.

Comment on this clonotype: Given a much more abundant clone one base away, this may be a read error. The conserved phenylalanine or tryptophan is not found at the CDR3 terminus, so this likely reflects a read error. The genes are TRBV3-1 and TRBJ2-3, with D hard to call. This CDR3 contains 12 residues. Trimming shortened V by 8 bases and J by 9 bases, and 15 bases separated the two germline ends. Germline CDR1 is LGHDT and CDR2 is YNNKEL (reference sequence). The CDR3 DNA follows: TGTGCCAGCTCCCAATCGCCTATGACGCAGTATCTT. It specifies CASSQSPMTQYL.

Many counts were recorded for this clonotype. The chain couples TRBV5-1 to TRBJ2-3; D might be TRBD2 (6 bases). The germline CDR1 and CDR2 sequences are SGHRS and YFSETQ. The CDR3 covers 16 residues. The ends were cut back, 4 bases at V and 0 bases at J, with 15 bases in the middle. In DNA, the CDR3 is TGCGCCAGCAGCCGGGACTTCACCACTAGCACAGATACGCAGTATTTT. It is translated as CASSRDFTTSTDTQYF.

V gene TRBV29-1 combines with J gene TRBJ2-3; tentatively, D is TRBD1 or TRBD2 (6 bases each). Trimming took off 4 bases at V and 5 bases at J, with 13 bases between the two ends. This CDR3 contains 13 residues. Per germline, CDR1 SQVTM and CDR2 ANQGSEA. The CDR3 loop is CSVGGGRGDTQYF. The CDR3 DNA is TGCAGCGTTGGAGGGGGGCGGGGAGATACGCAGTATTTT.

This clonotype has just a few counts. V gene TRBV2 combines with J gene TRBJ1-2; D is unclear. Germline CDR1 SNHLY, CDR2 FYNNEI. Trimming removed 8 bases at V and 6 bases at J, with 16 bases between. This CDR3 has 13 residues. Here the CDR3 DNA reads TGTGCCAGCCGCCGGGAGCCAGACGATGGCTACACCTTC. The encoded protein is CASRREPDDGYTF.

The chain employs TRBV29-1 and TRBJ2-2; 8 nucleotides align to TRBD1. Germline V lookup: CDR1 SQVTM, CDR2 ANQGSEA. This CDR3 spans 12 amino acids. V dropped 8 bases and J dropped 5; count of bases not matched to a gene: 4. The CDR3 bases are TGCAGCACAAGACAGGGGACCGGGGAGCTGTTTTTT. It encodes CSTRQGTGELFF.

V is TRBV3-1 and J is TRBJ1-5; D gene unclear. The germline V and J ends were trimmed by 3 bases and 7 bases, with 13 bases remaining between them. This CDR3 spans 14 amino acids. Germline V gene sequence: CDR1 LGHDT, CDR2 YNNKEL (reference sequence). The CDR3 is CASSQAGGIQPQHF. The DNA of the CDR3 is TGTGCCAGCAGCCAGGCGGGAGGGATCCAGCCCCAGCATTTT.

The V gene is TRBV5-1, the J gene TRBJ2-5; TRBD1 matches 7 bases. Germline V CDR1 and CDR2: SGHRS, YFSETQ. With V trimmed by 0 bases and J by 2 bases, 4 bases remained unmatched. The CDR3 has 15 residues. CDR3 protein: CASSLGQGSQETQYF. As DNA, the CDR3 is TGCGCCAGCAGCTTGGGACAGGGAAGTCAAGAGACCCAGTACTTC. Full variable domain (missing parts from reference TRBV5-1 and TRBJ2-5): KAGVTQTPRYLIKTRGQQVTLSCSPISGHRSVSWYQQTPGQGLQFLFEYFSETQRNKGNFPGRFSGRQFSNSRSEMNVSTLELGDSALYLCASSLGQGSQETQYFGPGTRLLVL.

V is TRBV7-9 and J is TRBJ1-2; 7 bases fit TRBD1. The CDR3 spans 16 residues. After removal of 9 bases from V and 8 bases from J, the junction contained 21 bases not matched to a gene. Germline V CDR1 and CDR2: SEHNR, FQNEAQ (reference sequence). For the CDR3, the DNA is TGTGCCAGACATTGGGGCGTAGGACAGGAAAAAGAAGGCTACACCTTC. It yields the protein CARHWGVGQEKEGYTF.

The V call is TRBV2, the J call TRBJ2-7, with D maybe TRBD1 (6 bases). This CDR3 has 15 amino acids. Trimming took 0 bases from V and 2 from J, leaving 11 bases between them. CDR1 SNHLY and CDR2 FYNNEI come from the germline V gene. CDR3: CASSEAPGDTYEQYF. Here the CDR3 DNA reads TGTGCCAGCAGTGAAGCACCCGGGGACACCTACGAGCAGTACTTC.

This CDR3 reads CASSFLLAGRNEQFF. CDR3 in DNA: TGTGCCAGCAGCTTCCTACTAGCGGGGCGGAATGAGCAGTTCTTC. The chain joins TRBV11-3 to TRBJ2-1; 10 nucleotides align to TRBD2. Germline V lookup: CDR1 SGHNT, CDR2 YENEEA. There are 15 residues in the CDR3. V was clipped by 3 bases and J by 7 bases; unmatched bases: 6.

The table lists this clonotype with many counts. The V call is TRBV7-6, the J call TRBJ2-1; D perhaps matches TRBD1 (7 bases). The V end was cut by 5 bases, the J end by 8 bases, with 22 bases between. The CDR3 sequence is 16 residues long. The V gene's germline CDR1 is SGHVS and CDR2 FNYEAQ. CDR3 DNA: TGTGCCAGCAGCATCCCAGGCCCTACAGGGGAGGATGAGCAGTTCTTC. This sequence encodes CASSIPGPTGEDEQFF.

This chain uses TRBV30 with TRBJ2-3; either TRBD1 or TRBD2 may supply D (5 bases each). From germline, CDR1 is GTSNPN and CDR2 SVGIG (reference sequence). V lost 1 base to trimming and J lost 2 bases, with 7 bases between them. This CDR3 is built from 13 residues. This CDR3 reads CAWSGGFTDTQYF. CDR3 in DNA: TGTGCCTGGAGTGGGGGGTTCACAGATACGCAGTATTTT.

This clonotype was counted many times. The chain is built from TRBV27 and TRBJ1-6; 7 nucleotides agree with TRBD1. Germline CDR1 and CDR2: MNHEY and SMNVEV (reference sequence). The trim removed 6 bases at V and 7 bases at J, leaving 6 bases unmatched. The CDR3 is 14 amino acids. The DNA for the CDR3 is TGTGCCAGCAGCCCCGGGACAGCGAATTCACCCCTCCACTTT. It yields the protein CASSPGTANSPLHF.

This chain uses TRBV4-3 with TRBJ2-1; the D gene is possibly TRBD2 (5 bases). The CDR3 contains 14 residues. Germline V gene lookup returns CDR1 LGHNA and CDR2 YSLEER. The ends were cut back, 5 bases at V and 8 bases at J, with 16 bases in the middle. DNA of the CDR3: TGCGCCAGCAGCGAACTGGTAGCGAGGGATGAGCAGTTCTTC. Translated, it gives CASSELVARDEQFF.

This clonotype was detected only a few times. The chain combines TRBV20-1 with TRBJ1-1, with 12 bases matching TRBD1. This CDR3 contains 17 residues. CDR1 is DFQATT, CDR2 SNEGSKA, per germline (reference sequence). Germline trimming cut 1 base from V and 0 bases from J; bases unmatched to any gene: 6. This chain's CDR3 is CSARGPGQGAVNTEAFF. The CDR3 DNA sequence: TGCAGTGCTAGAGGCCCGGGACAGGGGGCGGTGAACACTGAAGCTTTCTTT.

The chain has TRBV5-1 and TRBJ1-1; a weak D match, TRBD1 (5 bases). The germline V gene has CDR1 SGHRS and CDR2 YFSETQ. The CDR3 has 14 residues. Trimming removed 1 base at V and 3 bases at J, with 10 bases between. CDR3 amino acids: CASSLWGDHTEAFF. The DNA for the CDR3 is TGCGCCAGCAGCTTGTGGGGGGACCACACTGAAGCTTTCTTT.

Ten or more counts support this clonotype. The chain is built from TRBV30 and TRBJ1-2; TRBD1 matches at 7 bases. CDR1 GTSNPN and CDR2 SVGIG come from the germline V gene (reference sequence). This CDR3 is built from 13 residues. Losses at the gene ends were 6 bases for V and 7 bases for J; bases not matched to a gene: 11. CDR3 sequence reads: CACPGQNRPGYTF. DNA for the CDR3: TGTGCCTGTCCGGGACAGAATCGTCCTGGCTACACCTTC.

This clonotype was picked up many times. The chain combines TRBV29-1 with TRBJ2-3; D remains unclear. Trimming took 3 bases from V and 4 from J, leaving 5 bases between them. Germline CDR1 and CDR2: SQVTM and ANQGSEA. This CDR3 spans 11 amino acids. The CDR3 protein is CSVDLADTQYF. The CDR3 nucleotides are TGCAGCGTTGATTTGGCAGATACGCAGTATTTT.